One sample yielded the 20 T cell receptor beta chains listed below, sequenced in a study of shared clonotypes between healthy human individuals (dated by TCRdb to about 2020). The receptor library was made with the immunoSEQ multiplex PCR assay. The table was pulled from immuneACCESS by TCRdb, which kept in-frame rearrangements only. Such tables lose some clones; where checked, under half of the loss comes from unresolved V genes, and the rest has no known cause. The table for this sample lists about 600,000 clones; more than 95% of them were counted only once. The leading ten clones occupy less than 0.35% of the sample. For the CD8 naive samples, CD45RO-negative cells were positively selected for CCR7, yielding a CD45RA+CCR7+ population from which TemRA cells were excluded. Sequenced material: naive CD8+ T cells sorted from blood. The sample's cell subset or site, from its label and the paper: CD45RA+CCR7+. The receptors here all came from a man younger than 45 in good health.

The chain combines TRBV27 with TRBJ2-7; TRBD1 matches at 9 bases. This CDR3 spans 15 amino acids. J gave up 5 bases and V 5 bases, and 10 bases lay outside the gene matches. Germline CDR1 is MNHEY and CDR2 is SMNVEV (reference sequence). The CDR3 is CASSLQGASFHEQYF. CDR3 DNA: TGTGCCAGCAGTCTACAGGGGGCGTCTTTCCACGAGCAGTACTTC.

CDR3 protein: CATSRIEHTDGTNTGELFF. CDR3 bases: TGTGCCACCAGCAGGATCGAACATACGGACGGAACGAACACCGGGGAGCTGTTTTTT. The chain joins TRBV15 to TRBJ2-2; no reliable D call. With 3 bases removed from V and 0 bases from J, the gap between germline ends came to 20 bases. This CDR3 has 19 residues. Looked up from germline, CDR1 is LNHNV and CDR2 is YYDKDF (reference sequence).

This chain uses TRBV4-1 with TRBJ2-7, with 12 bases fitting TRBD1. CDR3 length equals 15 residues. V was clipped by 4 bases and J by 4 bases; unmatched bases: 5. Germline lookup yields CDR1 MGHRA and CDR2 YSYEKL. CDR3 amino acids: CASSRDRGLVYEQYF. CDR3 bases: TGCGCCAGCAGCCGGGACAGGGGGCTAGTGTACGAGCAGTACTTC.

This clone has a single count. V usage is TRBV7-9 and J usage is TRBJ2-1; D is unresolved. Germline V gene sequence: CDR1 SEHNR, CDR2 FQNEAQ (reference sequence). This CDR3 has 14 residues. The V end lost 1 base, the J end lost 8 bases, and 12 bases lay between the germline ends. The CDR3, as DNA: TGTGCCAGCAGCTTAGGTGGTCCCTTCGATGAGCAGTTCTTC. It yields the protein CASSLGGPFDEQFF. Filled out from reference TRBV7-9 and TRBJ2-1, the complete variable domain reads DTGVSQNPRHKITKRGQNVTFRCDPISEHNRLYWYRQTLGQGPEFLTYFQNEAQLEKSRLLSDRFSAERPKGSFSTLEIQRTEQGDSAMYLCASSLGGPFDEQFFGPGTRLTVL.

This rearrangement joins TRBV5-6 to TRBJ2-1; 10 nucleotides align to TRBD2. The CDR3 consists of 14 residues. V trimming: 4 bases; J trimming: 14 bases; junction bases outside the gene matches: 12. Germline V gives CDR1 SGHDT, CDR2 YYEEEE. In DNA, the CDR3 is TGTGCCAGCAGCCTAGAGAAGGGACTAGCGATTAAGTTCTTC. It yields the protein CASSLEKGLAIKFF.

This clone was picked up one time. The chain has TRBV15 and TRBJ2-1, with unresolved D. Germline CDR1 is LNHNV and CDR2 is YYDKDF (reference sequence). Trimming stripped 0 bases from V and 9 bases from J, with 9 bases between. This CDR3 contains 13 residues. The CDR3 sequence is CATSREDTLEQFF. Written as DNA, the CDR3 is TGTGCCACCAGCAGAGAGGATACTCTTGAGCAGTTCTTC.

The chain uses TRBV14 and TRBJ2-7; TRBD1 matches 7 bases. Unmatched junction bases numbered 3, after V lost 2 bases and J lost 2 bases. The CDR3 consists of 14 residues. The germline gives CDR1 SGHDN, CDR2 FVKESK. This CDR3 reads CASSQTGTAYEQYF. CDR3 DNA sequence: TGTGCCAGCAGCCAAACCGGGACAGCCTACGAGCAGTACTTC.

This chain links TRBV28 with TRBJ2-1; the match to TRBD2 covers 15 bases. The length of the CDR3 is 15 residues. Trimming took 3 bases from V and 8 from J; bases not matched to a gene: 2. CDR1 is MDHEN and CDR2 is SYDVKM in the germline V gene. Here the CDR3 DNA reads TGTGCCAGCAGTTTGGGACTAGCGGGAGGCGATGAGCAGTTCTTC. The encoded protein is CASSLGLAGGDEQFF.

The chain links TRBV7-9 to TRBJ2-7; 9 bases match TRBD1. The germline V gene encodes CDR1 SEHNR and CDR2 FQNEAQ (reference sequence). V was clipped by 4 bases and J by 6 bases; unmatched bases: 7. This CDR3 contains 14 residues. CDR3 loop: CASSSRDRVGEQYF. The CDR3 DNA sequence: TGTGCCAGCAGCTCCCGGGACAGGGTTGGCGAGCAGTACTTC.

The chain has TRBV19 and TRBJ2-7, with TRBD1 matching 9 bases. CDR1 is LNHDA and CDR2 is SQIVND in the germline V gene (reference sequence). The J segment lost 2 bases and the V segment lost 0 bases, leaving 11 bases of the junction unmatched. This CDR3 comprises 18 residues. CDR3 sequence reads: CASSIDLAGTGLTYEQYF. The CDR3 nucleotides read TGTGCCAGTAGTATAGATTTAGCCGGGACAGGGCTAACCTACGAGCAGTACTTC.

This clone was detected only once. This chain's CDR3 is CASSLAGTSGRDYEQYF. The CDR3 region has the DNA TGTGCCAGCTCACTCGCCGGGACTAGCGGGAGGGATTACGAGCAGTACTTC. The chain employs TRBV18 and TRBJ2-7; 16 positions match TRBD2. This CDR3 has 17 amino acids. V lost 4 bases and J lost 4; bases outside the gene matches: 7. Germline V gives CDR1 KGHSH, CDR2 LQKENI.

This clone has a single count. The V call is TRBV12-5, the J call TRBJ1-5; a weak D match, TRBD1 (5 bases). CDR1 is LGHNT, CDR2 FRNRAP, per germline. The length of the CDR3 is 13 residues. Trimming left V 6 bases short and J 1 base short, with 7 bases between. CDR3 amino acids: CASGRGSNQPQHF. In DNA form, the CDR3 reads TGTGCTAGTGGACGGGGGAGCAATCAGCCCCAGCATTTT.

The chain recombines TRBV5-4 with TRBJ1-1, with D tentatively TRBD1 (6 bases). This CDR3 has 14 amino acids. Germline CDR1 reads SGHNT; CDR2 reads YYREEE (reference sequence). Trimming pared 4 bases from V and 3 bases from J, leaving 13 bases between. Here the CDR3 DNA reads TGTGCCAGCAGCGCGGGGGCCCTAGACACTGAAGCTTTCTTT. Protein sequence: CASSAGALDTEAFF.

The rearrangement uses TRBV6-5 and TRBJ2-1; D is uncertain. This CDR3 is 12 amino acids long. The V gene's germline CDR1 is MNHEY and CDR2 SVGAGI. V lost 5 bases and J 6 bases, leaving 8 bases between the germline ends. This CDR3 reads CASSPGFNEQFF. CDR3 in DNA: TGTGCCAGCAGTCCCGGGTTCAATGAGCAGTTCTTC.

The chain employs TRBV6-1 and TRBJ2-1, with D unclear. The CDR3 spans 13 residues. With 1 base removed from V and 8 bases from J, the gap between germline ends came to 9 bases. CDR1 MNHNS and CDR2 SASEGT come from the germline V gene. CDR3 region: CASSEGGVHEQFF. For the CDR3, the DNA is TGTGCCAGCAGTGAAGGTGGGGTCCATGAGCAGTTCTTC.

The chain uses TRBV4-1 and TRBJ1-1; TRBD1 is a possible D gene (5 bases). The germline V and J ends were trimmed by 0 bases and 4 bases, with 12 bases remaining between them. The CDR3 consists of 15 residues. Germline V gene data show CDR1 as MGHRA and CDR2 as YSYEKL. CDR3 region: CASSQEARETTEAFF. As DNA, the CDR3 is TGCGCCAGCAGCCAAGAAGCCAGGGAGACCACTGAAGCTTTCTTT.

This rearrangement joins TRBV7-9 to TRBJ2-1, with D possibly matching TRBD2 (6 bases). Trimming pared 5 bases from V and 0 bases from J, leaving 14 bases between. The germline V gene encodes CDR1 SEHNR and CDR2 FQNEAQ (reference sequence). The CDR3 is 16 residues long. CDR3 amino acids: CASSPVEGRSYNEQFF. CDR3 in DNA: TGTGCCAGCAGCCCCGTGGAGGGGCGCTCCTACAATGAGCAGTTCTTC.

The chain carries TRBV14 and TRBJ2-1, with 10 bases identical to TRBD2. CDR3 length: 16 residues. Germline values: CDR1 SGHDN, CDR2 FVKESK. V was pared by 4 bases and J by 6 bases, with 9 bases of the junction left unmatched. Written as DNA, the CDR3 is TGTGCCAGCAGCCCCTTAGCGGGAGGATCTCCCAATGAGCAGTTCTTC. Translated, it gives CASSPLAGGSPNEQFF.

The CDR3 loop is CSVRGRSRNEQFF. For the CDR3, the DNA is TGCAGCGTTAGAGGGAGGTCGCGGAATGAGCAGTTCTTC. The chain combines TRBV29-1 with TRBJ2-1; a possible D gene is TRBD2 (6 bases). The germline V and J ends were trimmed by 5 bases and 7 bases, with 15 bases remaining between them. Germline assignment: CDR1 SQVTM and CDR2 ANQGSEA. This CDR3 is built from 13 residues.

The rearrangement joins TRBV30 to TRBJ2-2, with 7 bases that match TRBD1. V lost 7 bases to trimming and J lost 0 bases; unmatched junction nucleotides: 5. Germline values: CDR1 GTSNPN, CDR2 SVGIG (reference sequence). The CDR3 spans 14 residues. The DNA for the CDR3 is TGTGCCTCAAGGACAGGCACGAACACCGGGGAGCTGTTTTTT. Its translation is CASRTGTNTGELFF.